The 24 T cell receptor beta chains reported below all come from one sample, sequenced in a study of blood T cell repertoires in COVID-19. The assay was immunoSEQ multiplex PCR, and TCRdb's table has in-frame clones only and misses some. The sample carries approximately 150,000 clones, about 86% recorded once. Source material: peripheral blood. Receptor source: a woman aged 50 to 60 with active or convalescent COVID-19.

V is TRBV11-3 and J is TRBJ2-3; 7 bases are a match to TRBD1. Germline V gene data show CDR1 as SGHNT and CDR2 as YENEEA. Trimming cost V 2 bases and J 0 bases; bases outside gene matches: 5. The CDR3 has 16 amino acids. The CDR3, as DNA: TGTGCCAGCAGCTTAATGGGCAGGGGGAGCACAGATACGCAGTATTTT. This sequence encodes CASSLMGRGSTDTQYF.

About this clone: The identical CDR3 is also encoded by other nucleotide sequences in the sample. The chain carries TRBV28 and TRBJ1-1; possible D gene TRBD1, 5 bases. The CDR3 sequence is 13 residues long. Germline V lookup: CDR1 MDHEN, CDR2 SYDVKM. V lost 6 bases and J lost 5, with 13 bases in between. The CDR3 region is CASSLGRGTEAFF. Written as DNA, the CDR3 is TGTGCCAGCAGCCTGGGGCGAGGTACTGAAGCTTTCTTT.

This clone turned up a few times. The chain uses TRBV19 and TRBJ1-6; 9 bases agree with TRBD1. This CDR3 is built from 17 residues. V was clipped by 5 bases and J by 10 bases; unmatched bases: 15. Germline lookup yields CDR1 LNHDA and CDR2 SQIVND (reference sequence). This CDR3 reads CASSAELQGARGSPLHF. The CDR3 DNA reads as TGTGCCAGTAGTGCCGAGCTACAGGGGGCGAGGGGCTCACCCCTCCACTTT.

This chain joins TRBV27 and TRBJ2-7; 8 nucleotides match TRBD2. V lost 8 bases, J lost 3 bases, and 12 bases stayed unmatched. Germline CDR1 reads MNHEY; CDR2 reads SMNVEV (reference sequence). The CDR3 runs to 15 residues. CDR3 residues: CASRRSGSRDYEQYF. Here the CDR3 DNA reads TGTGCCAGCCGAAGAAGCGGGAGTCGGGACTACGAGCAGTACTTC.

The CDR3 DNA reads as TGTGCCAGCAGCCACAGGGGCCAGGGGGAAGCTTTCTTT. Residues: CASSHRGQGEAFF. The chain is built from TRBV3-1 (or the pseudogene TRBV3-2) and TRBJ1-1; D is possibly TRBD1 (6 bases). The CDR3 length is 13 residues. Germline loops: CDR1 LGHDT, CDR2 YNNKEL (reference sequence). V shed 3 bases and J shed 8 bases, with 13 bases lying between them.

This clone was recorded a few times. The chain joins TRBV27 to TRBJ2-1; 10 bases align to TRBD2. J gave up 2 bases and V 6 bases, and 7 bases lay outside the gene matches. Germline loops: CDR1 MNHEY, CDR2 SMNVEV (reference sequence). This CDR3 region has 16 residues. The CDR3 spells CASRSAGTSAYNEQFF. Written as DNA, the CDR3 is TGTGCCAGCAGATCAGCCGGGACTAGCGCCTACAATGAGCAGTTCTTC.

This chain links TRBV6-6 with TRBJ1-4; no clear D. With 5 bases removed from V and 7 bases from J, the gap between germline ends came to 29 bases. CDR1 is MNHNY, CDR2 SVGAGI, per germline (reference sequence). The CDR3 loop spans 19 amino acids. The CDR3 nucleotides read TGTGCCAGCAGTCACCTAAGGCTCGCTGGAAGGCGGAGAAGTGAAAAACTGTTTTTT. Translating it yields CASSHLRLAGRRRSEKLFF.

V is TRBV5-6 and J is TRBJ1-6; perhaps TRBD1 as D (6 bases). The germline V and J ends were trimmed by 3 bases and 2 bases, with 6 bases remaining between them. The CDR3 length is 14 residues. CDR1 and CDR2 (germline): SGHDT, YYEEEE. CDR3 region: CASSYRAYNSPLHF. The CDR3 DNA reads TGTGCCAGCAGCTACAGGGCCTATAATTCACCCCTCCACTTT.

The gene calls are TRBV6-6 and TRBJ2-7, with 11 bases that match TRBD1. The CDR3 sequence is 15 residues long. The V and J ends lost 2 bases and 7 bases, in that order; junction bases with no gene match: 7. Germline CDR1 MNHNY, CDR2 SVGAGI (reference sequence). CDR3 region: CASSYPDRGPLEQYF. Here the CDR3 DNA reads TGTGCCAGCAGTTACCCGGACAGGGGGCCTCTGGAGCAGTACTTC.

The chain combines TRBV23-1 with TRBJ2-3; TRBD2 matches at 8 bases. TRBV23-1 is classed as an ORF, of uncertain function. V trimming: 4 bases; J trimming: 1 base; junction bases outside the gene matches: 7. The CDR3 has 16 residues. This chain's CDR3 is CASSLTGGEGTDTQYF. The CDR3, as DNA: TGCGCCAGCAGTCTTACGGGAGGGGAGGGCACAGATACGCAGTATTTT.

The V and J genes are TRBV6-6 and TRBJ1-3; unclear D gene. Germline V gene data show CDR1 as MNHNY and CDR2 as SVGAGI (reference sequence). Trimming removed 8 bases from V and 0 bases from J, with 14 bases in between. This CDR3 has 15 residues. The CDR3 nucleotides read TGTGCCAGCGGAGCTGGAGAGCGCTCTGGAAACACCATATATTTT. It codes for CASGAGERSGNTIYF.

The chain has TRBV7-8 and TRBJ1-2; no definite D call. Trimming took off 5 bases at V and 4 bases at J, with 8 bases between the two ends. The CDR3 length is 12 residues. Germline values: CDR1 SGHVS, CDR2 FQNEAQ. DNA for the CDR3: TGTGCCAGCAGCCCGGGAGGCTATGGCTACACCTTC. Protein: CASSPGGYGYTF.

This clone was detected once. The V call is TRBV5-1, the J call TRBJ2-2; weak D call: TRBD1 (7 bases). This CDR3 is 16 amino acids long. Trimming stripped 4 bases from V and 5 bases from J, with 18 bases between. Looked up from germline, CDR1 is SGHRS and CDR2 is YFSETQ. CDR3 DNA: TGCGCCAGCAGCAGGTGGGACAGCGCGGGGACCGGGGAGCTGTTTTTT. It codes for CASSRWDSAGTGELFF.

Only one count was recorded for this clone. This chain joins TRBV28 and TRBJ2-7; TRBD2 matches at 8 bases. J gave up 2 bases and V 3 bases, and 6 bases lay outside the gene matches. The CDR3 covers 15 residues. Per germline, CDR1 MDHEN and CDR2 SYDVKM. The CDR3 loop is CASSFSTGLAYEQYF. CDR3 nucleotide sequence: TGTGCCAGCAGTTTCTCCACGGGACTAGCCTACGAGCAGTACTTC.

The chain is built from TRBV19 and TRBJ1-1; 9 bases match TRBD1. Losses at the gene ends were 10 bases for V and 5 bases for J; bases not matched to a gene: 11. Germline lookup yields CDR1 LNHDA and CDR2 SQIVND (reference sequence). The CDR3 consists of 14 residues. The CDR3 DNA reads TGTGCCACTATAGGGACAGGGAGTCTGACTGAAGCTTTCTTT. Translated, it gives CATIGTGSLTEAFF.

The chain recombines TRBV6-5 with TRBJ2-1; 7 bases line up with TRBD2. J gave up 7 bases and V 8 bases, and 8 bases lay outside the gene matches. This CDR3 region has 13 residues. The germline CDR1 and CDR2 sequences are MNHEY and SVGAGI. The CDR3 DNA reads TGTGCCAGCTCTTGGAGGGAGGGGAATGAGCAGTTCTTC. Amino acids: CASSWREGNEQFF.

The rearrangement uses TRBV11-2 and TRBJ1-1; a weak D match, TRBD1 (6 bases). The CDR3 spans 15 residues. In germline, CDR1 is SGHAT, CDR2 FQNNGV. The germline V and J ends were trimmed by 0 bases and 4 bases, with 12 bases remaining between them. CDR3 bases: TGTGCCAGCAGCTTAGAAACAGGGTTGGGCACTGAAGCTTTCTTT. Translating it yields CASSLETGLGTEAFF.

CDR3 sequence reads: CASSLRLGGSEAFF. CDR3 sequence (DNA): TGTGCCAGCAGCTTACGCTTGGGGGGATCTGAAGCTTTCTTT. The chain joins TRBV7-3 to TRBJ1-1; tentatively, D is TRBD1 (5 bases). The CDR3 runs to 14 residues. With 2 bases removed from V and 6 bases from J, the gap between germline ends came to 13 bases. The V gene's germline CDR1 is SGHTA and CDR2 FQGTGA.

The V call is TRBV7-2, the J call TRBJ1-1, with 9 positions matching TRBD1. The CDR3 has 15 amino acids. With 8 bases clipped from V and 4 bases from J, the junction kept 11 bases outside the gene matches. In germline, CDR1 is SGHTA, CDR2 FQGNSA. The CDR3 protein is CASLRDRARGTEAFF. The DNA for the CDR3 is TGTGCCAGCTTGCGGGACAGGGCTAGGGGCACTGAAGCTTTCTTT.

The V gene is TRBV5-1, the J gene TRBJ2-1, with a tentative D call TRBD2 (5 bases). Germline CDR1 and CDR2: SGHRS and YFSETQ. The CDR3 contains 16 residues. Deletions cut 0 bases from V and 2 bases from J, with 12 bases between. The DNA for the CDR3 is TGCGCCAGCAGCTTGGCCGGGGTTCTTACCTACAATGAGCAGTTCTTC. Translation: CASSLAGVLTYNEQFF.

The chain uses TRBV5-1 and TRBJ1-4; the D is unclear. The V gene lost 0 bases and the J gene lost 5 bases, with 11 bases spanning the gap. The CDR3 runs to 15 residues. CDR1 and CDR2 (germline): SGHRS, YFSETQ. This CDR3 is CASSLEGAKNEKLFF. In DNA form, the CDR3 reads TGCGCCAGCAGCTTGGAGGGAGCGAAGAATGAAAAACTGTTTTTT.

This clone showed up just a few times. CDR3 in DNA: TGTGCCACCAGCGCTAGCCCCAACTACGAGCAGTACTTC. Residues: CATSASPNYEQYF. The chain couples TRBV15 to TRBJ2-7; weak D call: TRBD2 (5 bases). V was trimmed by 5 bases and J by 3 bases, leaving 11 bases between them. The germline V gene encodes CDR1 LNHNV and CDR2 YYDKDF (reference sequence). The CDR3 is 13 amino acids.

The chain combines TRBV5-6 with TRBJ1-1; D ambiguous. V was clipped by 0 bases and J by 1 base, with 7 bases between them. The germline V gene encodes CDR1 SGHDT and CDR2 YYEEEE. CDR3 length equals 14 residues. The DNA of the CDR3 is TGTGCCAGCAGCTTGGATTCATCGAACACTGAAGCTTTCTTT. As protein: CASSLDSSNTEAFF.

This chain joins TRBV3-1 (or the pseudogene TRBV3-2) and TRBJ2-3; 9 bases match TRBD1. Germline assignment: CDR1 LGHDT and CDR2 YNNKEL (reference sequence). V lost 1 base and J lost 5; bases outside the gene matches: 4. The CDR3 length is 15 residues. This CDR3 reads CASSQVGQGIDTQYF. In DNA, the CDR3 is TGTGCCAGCAGCCAAGTGGGACAGGGTATAGATACGCAGTATTTT.